This paragraph covers one T cell receptor (beta chain) sequence. With two-round multiplex PCR, TCR beta CDR3 sequences were amplified from genomic DNA. Amplification during the initial PCR round employed primers specific to each TRBV and TRBJ gene. Using its own MiXCR run on the multiplex PCR reads, TCRdb lists one record per CDR3 protein. The sample holds some 30,000 distinct CDR3 sequences, 40% to 60% seen once. This record comes from a study of prognosis after radiotherapy for stage I lung cancer. The CDR3 spans 15 residues. Trimming removed 0 bases from V and 10 bases from J; junction bases left unmatched: 8. Germline loops: CDR1 SGHAT, CDR2 FQNNGV.

The sequence came from a donor aged 50 or older with non-small cell lung cancer. The V and J genes are TRBV11-2 and TRBJ2-7; 11 bases are a match to TRBD2. Sequences were derived from PBMCs, sampled before or after stereotactic body radiation therapy (not recorded which). CDR3 bases: TGTGCCAGCAGCTTAGATTCCGGACTAGCGGGCACCCAGTACTTC. The encoded protein is CASSLDSGLAGTQYF. The whole variable domain, remainder taken from reference TRBV11-2 and TRBJ2-7, is EAGVAQSPRYKIIEKRQSVAFWCNPISGHATLYWYQQILGQGPKLLIQFQNNGVVDDSQLPKDRFSAERLKGVDSTLKIQPAKLEDSAVYLCASSLDSGLAGTQYFGPGTRLTVT.